The 25 T cell receptor beta chains below all came from one sample that was sequenced in a study of blood T cell repertoires in COVID-19. Using immunoSEQ multiplex PCR, the repertoire was profiled, and TCRdb retains in-frame clones only, with some absent. The sample carries 430,000 or so clones, 70% to 90% recorded once. Sample: peripheral blood. The receptors come from a man between 18 and 35 years old with COVID-19, enrolled during active disease.

The rearrangement joins TRBV11-3 to TRBJ1-2; 7 nucleotides agree with TRBD1. Unmatched junction bases numbered 6, after V lost 4 bases and J lost 4 bases. The CDR3 consists of 14 residues. Germline lookup yields CDR1 SGHNT and CDR2 YENEEA. CDR3 in amino acids: CASSSGTERYGYTF. CDR3 DNA sequence: TGTGCCAGCAGCTCCGGGACAGAACGCTATGGCTACACCTTC.

This chain links TRBV10-2 with TRBJ2-7; possible D gene TRBD2, 5 bases. The V gene's germline CDR1 is WSHSY and CDR2 SAAADI. This CDR3 is built from 13 residues. Trimming left V 4 bases short and J 0 bases short, with 7 bases between. CDR3 in amino acids: CASSGGSSYEQYF. In nucleotides, the CDR3 is TGCGCCAGCAGTGGAGGGTCCTCCTACGAGCAGTACTTC.

This chain uses TRBV5-4 with TRBJ2-5; 7 bases line up with TRBD1. Germline CDR1 SGHNT, CDR2 YYREEE (reference sequence). The V and J ends lost 4 bases and 3 bases, in that order; junction bases with no gene match: 3. CDR3 length: 13 amino acids. As DNA, the CDR3 is TGTGCCAGCAGCCTAGACAGGGAAGAGACCCAGTACTTC. It is translated as CASSLDREETQYF.

CDR3 nucleotide sequence: TGTGCCAGCAGCTCAAGCCTTAAGGCTAGCGGGACCGAGCAGTACTTC. It codes for CASSSSLKASGTEQYF. The chain joins TRBV11-3 to TRBJ2-7; TRBD2 matches 9 bases. CDR1 and CDR2 from the germline V gene are SGHNT and YENEEA. The CDR3 has 16 residues. The V gene end was trimmed by 4 bases and the J gene end by 6 bases; junction bases not matched to a gene: 13.

In nucleotides, the CDR3 is TGTGCCAGCAGTTTGGCTAGCGGGGGAACCGGGGAGCTGTTTTTT. The encoded protein is CASSLASGGTGELFF. The chain employs TRBV27 and TRBJ2-2; 10 positions agree with TRBD2. The CDR3 runs to 15 residues. After removal of 3 bases from V and 5 bases from J, the junction contained 3 bases not matched to a gene. Germline CDR1 MNHEY, CDR2 SMNVEV (reference sequence).

The sample holds one count of this clone. V is TRBV5-1 and J is TRBJ2-5; the match to TRBD1 covers 10 bases. Germline values: CDR1 SGHRS, CDR2 YFSETQ. This CDR3 contains 14 residues. Germline trimming cut 5 bases from V and 4 bases from J; bases unmatched to any gene: 5. CDR3 sequence (DNA): TGCGCCAGCAGAACGACAGGGGGCGGAGAGACCCAGTACTTC. Protein: CASRTTGGGETQYF.

This clone was seen just once. The chain is built from TRBV7-9 and TRBJ2-5, with D perhaps matching TRBD2 (6 bases). The CDR3 contains 14 residues. Trimming removed 3 bases from V and 2 bases from J, with 10 bases in between. In germline, CDR1 is SEHNR, CDR2 FQNEAQ (reference sequence). The CDR3 is CASSFVADQETQYF. CDR3 in DNA: TGTGCCAGCAGCTTCGTAGCGGATCAAGAGACCCAGTACTTC.

The chain recombines TRBV2 with TRBJ2-1; a possible D gene is TRBD1 (6 bases). V was pared by 6 bases and J by 6 bases, with 12 bases between. This CDR3 is built from 13 residues. The germline CDR1 and CDR2 sequences are SNHLY and FYNNEI. The CDR3 region is CASSAQGTNEQFF. CDR3 nucleotide sequence: TGTGCCAGCAGCGCCCAGGGGACCAATGAGCAGTTCTTC.

This clone appeared a single time. This rearrangement joins TRBV6-5 to TRBJ2-2, with 8 positions matching TRBD2. With V trimmed by 6 bases and J by 6 bases, 9 bases remained unmatched. Looked up from germline, CDR1 is MNHEY and CDR2 is SVGAGI. This CDR3 contains 15 residues. The CDR3 region is CASSQGLDQAGELFF. The CDR3 nucleotides are TGTGCCAGCAGCCAGGGACTAGATCAGGCCGGGGAGCTGTTTTTT.

CDR3 sequence reads: CASRREAKNIQYF. Written as DNA, the CDR3 is TGTGCCAGCCGGAGGGAAGCCAAAAACATTCAGTACTTC. The V call is TRBV6-5, the J call TRBJ2-4, with D tentatively TRBD2 (6 bases). Germline values: CDR1 MNHEY, CDR2 SVGAGI. V was clipped by 8 bases and J by 0 bases, with 8 bases between them. The CDR3 runs 13 residues.

The chain links TRBV7-9 to TRBJ2-1; 9 bases match TRBD1. Germline V gene data show CDR1 as SEHNR and CDR2 as FQNEAQ (reference sequence). The V segment lost 1 base and the J segment 4 bases; nucleotides outside the gene matches: 5. The CDR3 covers 16 residues. In DNA form, the CDR3 reads TGTGCCAGCAGCTTAGTTGGGACAGGGAAATACAATGAGCAGTTCTTC. Encoded protein: CASSLVGTGKYNEQFF. The full variable domain, completed using reference TRBV7-9 and TRBJ2-1, is DTGVSQNPRHKITKRGQNVTFRCDPISEHNRLYWYRQTLGQGPEFLTYFQNEAQLEKSRLLSDRFSAERPKGSFSTLEIQRTEQGDSAMYLCASSLVGTGKYNEQFFGPGTRLTVL.

V and J are TRBV24-1 and TRBJ1-5; TRBD1 agrees at 7 bases. There are 15 residues in the CDR3. Germline V gene data show CDR1 as KGHDR and CDR2 as SFDVKD. V lost 10 bases to trimming and J lost 0 bases; unmatched junction nucleotides: 8. The CDR3 is CATQPGQDSNQPQHF. In DNA form, the CDR3 reads TGTGCCACTCAACCCGGACAGGATAGCAATCAGCCCCAGCATTTT.

For the CDR3, the DNA is TGTGCCAGCTCACATGTCGACAGGACCTACACTGAAGCTTTCTTT. It is translated as CASSHVDRTYTEAFF. The V call is TRBV18, the J call TRBJ1-1, with D perhaps matching TRBD1 (6 bases). The V end was cut by 4 bases, the J end by 3 bases, with 15 bases between. The CDR3 runs to 15 residues. Germline-derived CDR1 and CDR2 are KGHSH and LQKENI.

The chain links TRBV10-1 to TRBJ2-1, with a tentative D call TRBD2 (6 bases). Germline-derived CDR1 and CDR2 are WNHNN and SYGVQD (reference sequence). This CDR3 region has 16 residues. Trimming removed 0 bases at V and 6 bases at J, with 15 bases between. The CDR3 nucleotides are TGCGCCAGCAGTGAGTCAGCGGGCTACGGGGCCAATGAGCAGTTCTTC. Residues: CASSESAGYGANEQFF.

This chain connects TRBV11-3 to TRBJ1-1; 7 bases match TRBD1. Germline CDR1 reads SGHNT; CDR2 reads YENEEA. With 3 bases clipped from V and 6 bases from J, the junction kept 4 bases outside the gene matches. The CDR3 runs to 13 residues. The DNA for the CDR3 is TGTGCCAGCAGCTTTTCAGGGGGATCTGAAGCTTTCTTT. Amino acids: CASSFSGGSEAFF.

The rearrangement links TRBV13 to TRBJ2-1; TRBD2 agrees at 8 bases. V gave up 1 base and J gave up 8 bases; unmatched junction bases: 7. In germline, CDR1 is PRHDT, CDR2 FYEKMQ (reference sequence). The CDR3 has 15 amino acids. The chain's CDR3 is CASSLDGRAFDEQFF. CDR3 in DNA: TGTGCCAGCAGCTTAGACGGGAGGGCCTTCGATGAGCAGTTCTTC.

The chain employs TRBV30 and TRBJ2-5, with D perhaps TRBD1 (5 bases). CDR3 size: 14 residues. Germline CDR1 is GTSNPN and CDR2 is SVGIG (reference sequence). Trimming cost V 0 bases and J 4 bases, with 12 bases left between them. The CDR3 DNA reads TGTGCCTGGAGTGTCTTCAGGGTACGAGAGACCCAGTACTTC. Its protein is CAWSVFRVRETQYF.

V gene TRBV5-5 combines with J gene TRBJ2-7; maybe TRBD1 (6 bases). Deletions cut 3 bases from V and 3 bases from J, with 10 bases between. Germline values: CDR1 SGHKS, CDR2 YYEKEE (reference sequence). The CDR3 has 13 residues. CDR3 sequence reads: CASSSTGRYEQYF. The CDR3 nucleotides are TGTGCCAGCAGCTCGACAGGTCGCTACGAGCAGTACTTC. The full variable domain, in which reference TRBV5-5 and TRBJ2-7 provide the parts outside the CDR3, is DAGVTQSPTHLIKTRGQQVTLRCSPISGHKSVSWYQQVLGQGPQFIFQYYEKEERGRGNFPDRFSARQFPNYSSELNVNALLLGDSALYLCASSSTGRYEQYFGPGTRLTVT.

V and J are TRBV6-5 and TRBJ1-4; D possibly corresponds to TRBD1 (5 bases). The germline V gene encodes CDR1 MNHEY and CDR2 SVGAGI. This CDR3 is 14 amino acids long. V was shortened by 5 bases and J by 4 bases, with 11 bases between the two germline ends. CDR3 DNA: TGTGCCAGCAGTAATGGGGGGATTAATGAAAAACTGTTTTTT. Protein sequence: CASSNGGINEKLFF.

The chain carries TRBV19 and TRBJ2-7, with 7 bases that match TRBD1. The V gene end was trimmed by 5 bases and the J gene end by 7 bases; junction bases not matched to a gene: 8. The V gene's germline CDR1 is LNHDA and CDR2 SQIVND (reference sequence). CDR3 length equals 13 residues. DNA for the CDR3: TGTGCCAGTAGTCCTCAGGGGGTTGGGGAGCAGTACTTC. Amino acids: CASSPQGVGEQYF. Looking up the rest from reference TRBV19 and TRBJ2-7 gives the full variable domain: DGGITQSPKYLFRKEGQNVTLSCEQNLNHDAMYWYRQDPGQGLRLIYYSQIVNDFQKGDIAEGYSVSREKKESFPLTVTSAQKNPTAFYLCASSPQGVGEQYFGPGTRLTVT.

The V gene is TRBV7-9, the J gene TRBJ1-1; weak D call: TRBD1 (6 bases). Germline assignment: CDR1 SEHNR and CDR2 FQNEAQ (reference sequence). The CDR3 spans 11 residues. With 8 bases removed from V and 10 bases from J, the gap between germline ends came to 14 bases. CDR3 sequence reads: CASEIRGAAFF. The CDR3 coding sequence is TGTGCCAGCGAGATACGGGGGGCAGCTTTCTTT.

The V and J genes are TRBV2 and TRBJ2-7; TRBD1 matches at 12 bases. Germline CDR1 SNHLY, CDR2 FYNNEI. The CDR3 contains 15 residues. The V segment lost 4 bases and the J segment 4 bases; nucleotides outside the gene matches: 5. CDR3 coding DNA: TGTGCCAGCAGTGTGGGACAGGGGGCTAGGTACGAGCAGTACTTC. This codes for CASSVGQGARYEQYF. The complete variable domain, with remaining parts taken from reference TRBV2 and TRBJ2-7, reads EPEVTQTPSHQVTQMGQEVILRCVPISNHLYFYWYRQILGQKVEFLVSFYNNEISEKSEIFDDQFSVERPDGSNFTLKIRSTKLEDSAMYFCASSVGQGARYEQYFGPGTRLTVT.

CDR3 amino acids: CASSLITGPYNEQFF. CDR3 nucleotides: TGTGCCAGCAGCTTAATCACAGGACCCTACAATGAGCAGTTCTTC. The rearrangement joins TRBV11-2 to TRBJ2-1; perhaps TRBD1 as D (5 bases). V shed 2 bases and J shed 2 bases, with 10 bases lying between them. Germline lookup yields CDR1 SGHAT and CDR2 FQNNGV. The CDR3 has 15 amino acids.

The gene calls are TRBV5-8 and TRBJ1-2, with D hard to call. The CDR3 runs 16 residues. In germline, CDR1 is SGHTS, CDR2 YDEGEE. V was clipped by 2 bases and J by 0 bases, with 14 bases between them. Written as DNA, the CDR3 is TGTGCCAGCAGCTTTACGGTGGGCCCGACTAACTATGGCTACACCTTC. As protein: CASSFTVGPTNYGYTF. The full variable domain, in which reference TRBV5-8 and TRBJ1-2 provide the parts outside the CDR3, is EAGVTQSPTHLIKTRGQQATLRCSPISGHTSVYWYQQALGLGLQFLLWYDEGEERNRGNFPPRFSGRQFPNYSSELNVNALELEDSALYLCASSFTVGPTNYGYTFGSGTRLTVV.

This chain connects TRBV2 to TRBJ1-4, with TRBD1 matching over 8 bases. The CDR3 runs 14 residues. The germline CDR1 and CDR2 sequences are SNHLY and FYNNEI. Germline trimming cut 6 bases from V and 7 bases from J; bases unmatched to any gene: 7. The CDR3 DNA is TGTGCCAGCAGGACAGGGGACGCAGTTGAAAAACTGTTTTTT. Residues: CASRTGDAVEKLFF.